The 5 T cell receptor beta chains listed next were all sequenced from one sample in a study of blood T cell repertoires in COVID-19. Repertoires were generated with immunoSEQ multiplex PCR, while TCRdb's copy carries only in-frame clones and drops some. The sample includes 50,000 to 65,000 clones, roughly nine tenths seen only once; the top ten take 4.5% to 6%. Sequencing was performed on peripheral blood. The receptors stem from a man between 60 and 70 years old with active COVID-19.

The chain links TRBV7-2 to TRBJ1-2, with TRBD1 identical over 7 bases. Losses at the gene ends were 2 bases for V and 4 bases for J; bases not matched to a gene: 19. Germline CDR1 SGHTA, CDR2 FQGNSA. CDR3 length equals 19 residues. CDR3 bases: TGTGCCAGCAGCTTACCCGACAGGGCAACAGAAATAAGTGGCTATGGCTACACCTTC. Encoded protein: CASSLPDRATEISGYGYTF.

The rearrangement joins TRBV7-2 to TRBJ2-1; 10 bases are shared with TRBD2. Per the germline V gene, CDR1 is SGHTA and CDR2 is FQGNSA. CDR3 length: 15 amino acids. V dropped 6 bases and J dropped 3; count of bases not matched to a gene: 5. The CDR3, as DNA: TGTGCCAGCAGTCTAGCGGGAGACGTCTACAATGAGCAGTTCTTC. Encoded protein: CASSLAGDVYNEQFF.

The V call is TRBV5-6, the J call TRBJ2-5; 14 bases match TRBD2. Germline V gene data show CDR1 as SGHDT and CDR2 as YYEEEE. V dropped 4 bases and J dropped 5; count of bases not matched to a gene: 7. This CDR3 spans 16 amino acids. The DNA of the CDR3 is TGTGCCAGCAGCACCGGGACTAGCGGGAGCCTGGAGACCCAGTACTTC. As protein: CASSTGTSGSLETQYF.

J is TRBJ2-1 and V is TRBV4-3, with 9 bases that match TRBD1. The junction had 4 bases not matched to a gene; V was cut back by 4 bases and J by 3 bases. Germline V CDR1 and CDR2: LGHNA, YSLEER. This CDR3 has 15 amino acids. CDR3 DNA: TGCGCCAGCAGCCTCCGGGACAGGGACTACAATGAGCAGTTCTTC. Protein: CASSLRDRDYNEQFF.

The chain couples TRBV6-1 to TRBJ1-1; 7 bases map to TRBD1. This CDR3 comprises 13 residues. Trimming removed 3 bases from V and 8 bases from J; junction bases left unmatched: 6. The germline CDR1 and CDR2 sequences are MNHNS and SASEGT. As DNA, the CDR3 is TGTGCCAGCAGTGACCCAGGGGGATTCGAAGCTTTCTTT. Translated: CASSDPGGFEAFF.